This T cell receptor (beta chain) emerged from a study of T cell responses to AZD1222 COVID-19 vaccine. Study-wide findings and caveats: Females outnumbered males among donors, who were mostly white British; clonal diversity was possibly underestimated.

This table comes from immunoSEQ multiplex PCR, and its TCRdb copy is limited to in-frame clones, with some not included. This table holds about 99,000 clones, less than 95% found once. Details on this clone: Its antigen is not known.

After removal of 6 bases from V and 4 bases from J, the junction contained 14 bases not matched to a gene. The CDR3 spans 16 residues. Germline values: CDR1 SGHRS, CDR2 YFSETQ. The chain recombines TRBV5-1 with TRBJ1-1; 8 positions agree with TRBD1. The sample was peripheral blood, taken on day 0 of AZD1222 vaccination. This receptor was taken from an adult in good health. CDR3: CASTFNGQGGGTEAFF. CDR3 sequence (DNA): TGCGCCAGCACCTTCAACGGACAGGGCGGGGGCACTGAAGCTTTCTTT.